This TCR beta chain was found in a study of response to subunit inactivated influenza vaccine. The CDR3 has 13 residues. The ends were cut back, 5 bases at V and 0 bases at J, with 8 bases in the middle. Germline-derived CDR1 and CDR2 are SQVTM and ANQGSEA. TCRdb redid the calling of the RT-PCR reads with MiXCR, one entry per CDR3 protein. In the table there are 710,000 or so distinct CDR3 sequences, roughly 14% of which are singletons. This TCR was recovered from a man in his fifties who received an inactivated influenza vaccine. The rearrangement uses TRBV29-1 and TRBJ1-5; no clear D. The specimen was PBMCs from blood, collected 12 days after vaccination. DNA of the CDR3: TGCAGCGTTCTCGAAAATAGCAATCAGCCCCAGCATTTT. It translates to CSVLENSNQPQHF. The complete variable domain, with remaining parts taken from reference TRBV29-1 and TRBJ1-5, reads SAVISQKPSRDICQRGTSLTIQCQVDSQVTMMFWYRQQPGQSLTLIATANQGSEATYESGFVIDKFPISRPNLTFSTLTVSNMSPEDSSIYLCSVLENSNQPQHFGDGTRLSIL.